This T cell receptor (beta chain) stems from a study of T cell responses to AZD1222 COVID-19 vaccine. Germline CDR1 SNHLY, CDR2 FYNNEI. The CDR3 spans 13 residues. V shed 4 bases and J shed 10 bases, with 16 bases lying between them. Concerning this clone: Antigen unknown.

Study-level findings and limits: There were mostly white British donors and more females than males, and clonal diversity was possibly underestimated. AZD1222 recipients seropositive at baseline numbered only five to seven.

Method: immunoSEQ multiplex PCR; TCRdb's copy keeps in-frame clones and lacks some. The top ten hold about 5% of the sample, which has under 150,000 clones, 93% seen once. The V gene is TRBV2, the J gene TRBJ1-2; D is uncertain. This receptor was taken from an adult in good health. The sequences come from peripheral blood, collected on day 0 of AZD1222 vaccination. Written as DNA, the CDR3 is TGTGCCAGCAGTGTAACGGGATCAATGGACTACACCTTC. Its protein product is CASSVTGSMDYTF. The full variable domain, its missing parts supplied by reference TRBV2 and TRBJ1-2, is EPEVTQTPSHQVTQMGQEVILRCVPISNHLYFYWYRQILGQKVEFLVSFYNNEISEKSEIFDDQFSVERPDGSNFTLKIRSTKLEDSAMYFCASSVTGSMDYTFGSGTRLTVV.